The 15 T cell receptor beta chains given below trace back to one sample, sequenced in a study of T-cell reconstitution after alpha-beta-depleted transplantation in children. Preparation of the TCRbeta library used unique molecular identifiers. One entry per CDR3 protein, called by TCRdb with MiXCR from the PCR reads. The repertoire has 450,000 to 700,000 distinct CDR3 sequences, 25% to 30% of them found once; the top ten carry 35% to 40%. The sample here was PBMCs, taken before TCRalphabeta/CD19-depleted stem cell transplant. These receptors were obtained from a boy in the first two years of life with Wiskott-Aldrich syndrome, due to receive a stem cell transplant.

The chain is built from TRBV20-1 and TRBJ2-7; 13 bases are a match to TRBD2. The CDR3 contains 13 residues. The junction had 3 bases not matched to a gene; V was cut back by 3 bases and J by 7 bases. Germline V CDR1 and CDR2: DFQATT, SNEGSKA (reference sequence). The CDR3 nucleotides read TGCAGTGCTAGGGTGACTAGCGGGAGGGAGCAGTACTTC. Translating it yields CSARVTSGREQYF.

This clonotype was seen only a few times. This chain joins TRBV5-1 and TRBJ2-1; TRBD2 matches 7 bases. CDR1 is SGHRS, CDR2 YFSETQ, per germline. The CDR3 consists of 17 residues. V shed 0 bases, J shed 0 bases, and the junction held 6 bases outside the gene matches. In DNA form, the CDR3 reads TGCGCCAGCAGCTTGGCGTTAGGCGGGAGCTCCTACAATGAGCAGTTCTTC. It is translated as CASSLALGGSSYNEQFF.

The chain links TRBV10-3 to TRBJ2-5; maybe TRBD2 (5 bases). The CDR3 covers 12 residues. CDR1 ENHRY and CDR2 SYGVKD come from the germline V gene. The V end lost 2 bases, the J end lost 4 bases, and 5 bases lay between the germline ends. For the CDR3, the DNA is TGTGCCATCAGTGAGGGAGGAGAGACCCAGTACTTC. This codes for CAISEGGETQYF.

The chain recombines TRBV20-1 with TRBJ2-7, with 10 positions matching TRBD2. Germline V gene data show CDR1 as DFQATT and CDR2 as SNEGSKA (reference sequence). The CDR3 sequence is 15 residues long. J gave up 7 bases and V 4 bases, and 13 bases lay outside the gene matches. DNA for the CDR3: TGCAGTGCTACTTATAGCGGGAGGAACCCTTTAGAGCAGTACTTC. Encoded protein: CSATYSGRNPLEQYF.

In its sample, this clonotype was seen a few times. The CDR3 DNA is TGCGCCAGCAGCTCGAGCGACAGGGCCTACCGGAACTATGGCTACACCTTC. It yields the protein CASSSSDRAYRNYGYTF. V usage is TRBV5-1 and J usage is TRBJ1-2; 7 bases agree with TRBD1. The length of the CDR3 is 17 residues. Per the germline V gene, CDR1 is SGHRS and CDR2 is YFSETQ. V shed 3 bases, J shed 2 bases, and the junction held 13 bases outside the gene matches.

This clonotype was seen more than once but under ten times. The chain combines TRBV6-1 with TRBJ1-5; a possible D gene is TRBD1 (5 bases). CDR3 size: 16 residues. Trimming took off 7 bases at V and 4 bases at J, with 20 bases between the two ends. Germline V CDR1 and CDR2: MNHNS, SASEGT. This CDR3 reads CASTWGGTKWNQPQHF. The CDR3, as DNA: TGTGCCAGCACCTGGGGGGGGACCAAATGGAATCAGCCCCAGCATTTT.

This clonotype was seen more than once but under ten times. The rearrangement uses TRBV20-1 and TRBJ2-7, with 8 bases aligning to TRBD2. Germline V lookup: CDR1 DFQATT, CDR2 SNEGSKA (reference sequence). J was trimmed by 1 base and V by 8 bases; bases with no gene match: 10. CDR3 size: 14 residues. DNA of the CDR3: TGCAGTCTTCGACCGGGACTAGTATCCTACGAGCAGTACTTC. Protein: CSLRPGLVSYEQYF.

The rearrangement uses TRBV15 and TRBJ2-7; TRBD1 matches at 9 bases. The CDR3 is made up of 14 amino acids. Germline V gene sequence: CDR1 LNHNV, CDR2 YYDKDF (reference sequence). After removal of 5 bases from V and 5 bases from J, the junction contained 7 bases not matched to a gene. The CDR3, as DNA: TGTGCCACCAGCGTGCGACAGGGGGTAGACGAGCAGTACTTC. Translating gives CATSVRQGVDEQYF.

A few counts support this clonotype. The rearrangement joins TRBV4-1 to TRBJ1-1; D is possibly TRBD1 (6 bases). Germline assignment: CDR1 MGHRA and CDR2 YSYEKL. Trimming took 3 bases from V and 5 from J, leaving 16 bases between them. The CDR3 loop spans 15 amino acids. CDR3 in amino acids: CASSQFTGIRTEAFF. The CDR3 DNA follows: TGCGCCAGCAGCCAGTTTACAGGGATTAGGACTGAAGCTTTCTTT.

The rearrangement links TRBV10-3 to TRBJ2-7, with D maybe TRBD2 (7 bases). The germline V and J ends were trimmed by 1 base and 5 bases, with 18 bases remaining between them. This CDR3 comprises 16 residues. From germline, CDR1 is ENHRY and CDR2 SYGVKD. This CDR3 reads CAISEFGGGGKNEQYF. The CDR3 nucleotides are TGTGCCATCAGTGAGTTTGGGGGAGGGGGAAAGAACGAGCAGTACTTC.

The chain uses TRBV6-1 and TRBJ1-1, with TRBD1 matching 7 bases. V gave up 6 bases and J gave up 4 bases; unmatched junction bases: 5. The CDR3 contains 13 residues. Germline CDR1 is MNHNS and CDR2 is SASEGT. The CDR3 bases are TGTGCCAGCAGCAAGGGACAGACCACTGAAGCTTTCTTT. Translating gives CASSKGQTTEAFF.

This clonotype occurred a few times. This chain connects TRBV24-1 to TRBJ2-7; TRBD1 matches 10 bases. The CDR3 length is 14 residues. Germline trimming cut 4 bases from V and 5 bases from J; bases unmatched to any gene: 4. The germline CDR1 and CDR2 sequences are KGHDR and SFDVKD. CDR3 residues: CATSDPGQGNEQYF. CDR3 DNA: TGTGCCACCAGTGACCCGGGACAGGGGAACGAGCAGTACTTC.

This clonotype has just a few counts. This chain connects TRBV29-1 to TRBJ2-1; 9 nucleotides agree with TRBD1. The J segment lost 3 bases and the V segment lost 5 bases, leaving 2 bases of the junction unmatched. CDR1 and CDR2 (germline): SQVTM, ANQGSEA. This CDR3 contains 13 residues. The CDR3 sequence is CSVMTGGYNEQFF. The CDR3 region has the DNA TGCAGCGTTATGACAGGGGGCTACAATGAGCAGTTCTTC.

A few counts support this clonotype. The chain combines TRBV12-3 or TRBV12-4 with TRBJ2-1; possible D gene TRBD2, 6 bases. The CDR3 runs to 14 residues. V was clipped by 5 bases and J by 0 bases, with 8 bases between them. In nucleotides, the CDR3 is TGTGCCAGCAGTCGCGGGGCCTCCTACAATGAGCAGTTCTTC. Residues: CASSRGASYNEQFF.

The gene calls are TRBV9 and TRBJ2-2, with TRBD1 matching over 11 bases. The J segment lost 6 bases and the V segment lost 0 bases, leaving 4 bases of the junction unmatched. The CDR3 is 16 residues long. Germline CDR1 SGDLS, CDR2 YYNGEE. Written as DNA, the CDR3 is TGTGCCAGCAGCGTAGTGGACAGGGGGCCTTCCGGGGAGCTGTTTTTT. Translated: CASSVVDRGPSGELFF.